Listed below are T cell receptor beta chains from one sample, sequenced in a study of blood T cell repertoires in COVID-19. Clones were read by immunoSEQ multiplex PCR, and TCRdb kept only the in-frame ones, dropping some. The table records about 150,000 clones, about 90% of them present only once. Sequencing was carried out using peripheral blood. The source is a man aged 50-60 years with acute or convalescent COVID-19. Each CDR3 is given without its conserved first and last residue.

V gene	J gene	CDR3 protein
TRBV7-2	TRBJ2-5	ASSPSGGLRRETQY
TRBV3-1/TRBV3-2	TRBJ2-3	ASSLGHTQY
TRBV25-1	TRBJ1-3	ASSDPQTRLSGNTIY
TRBV7-2	TRBJ1-1	ASSYNNRESSF
TRBV5-1	TRBJ2-1	ASSLVAGGEDSQF
TRBV23-1	TRBJ2-7	ASSQSPTLWASVYASSYEQY
TRBV6-2/TRBV6-3	TRBJ1-5	ASSPRTGFRLQPQH
TRBV27	TRBJ1-1	ASSLGQGAFTEAF
TRBV28	TRBJ1-2	ASSLGANYGYT
TRBV4-3	TRBJ2-1	ASSQDRAGGRYNEQF
TRBV5-1	TRBJ2-3	ASSLGLTGQGDTQY
TRBV6-2/TRBV6-3	TRBJ2-4	ASSYGPAKNIQY
TRBV3-1/TRBV3-2	TRBJ1-6	ASSLIQGNSPLH
TRBV7-2	TRBJ2-3	ASSLRQGYRTDTQY
TRBV6-5	TRBJ2-7	ASRHGLAGTYEQY
TRBV4-3	TRBJ2-2	ASSQGLGVLVTGELF
TRBV4-2	TRBJ1-2	ASSQDAGDYGYT
TRBV20-1	TRBJ1-4	SASPREKLF
TRBV29-1	TRBJ1-3	SVSVRSDTIY
TRBV3-1/TRBV3-2	TRBJ1-2	ASSPRTGFYGYT
TRBV5-1	TRBJ1-5	ASSPGTGGGQPQH
TRBV9	TRBJ2-1	ASSVSGTTYNEQF
TRBV10-3	TRBJ2-5	AISAKQGETQY
TRBV5-4	TRBJ1-2	ASSPDTANYGYT
TRBV10-2	TRBJ1-2	ASSEDRGTGGDGYT
TRBV10-1	TRBJ1-5	ATNQGSRGSNQPQH
TRBV18	TRBJ2-7	ASSPISGGASGGEQY
TRBV7-9	TRBJ2-1	ASSSGSAGGGNEQF
TRBV4-2	TRBJ2-7	ASSQDITGIGSYEQY
TRBV9	TRBJ1-2	ASSVATGVGFYGYT
TRBV6-2/TRBV6-3	TRBJ1-5	ASSTPTGLEQPQH
TRBV5-1	TRBJ2-7	ASSLVDRLYEQY
TRBV30	TRBJ2-1	AWSGRGTSGRSSYNEQF
TRBV7-3	TRBJ2-1	ASSLGLAIYNEQF
TRBV12-3/TRBV12-4	TRBJ1-1	ASSLGGKTEAF
TRBV5-4	TRBJ1-1	ASSMGQMNTEAF
TRBV15	TRBJ2-5	ATSRTGAETQY
TRBV28	TRBJ2-3	ASLTVTDTQY
TRBV19	TRBJ2-1	ASSNTYRGGEQF
TRBV6-5	TRBJ2-3	ATGDEVTDTQY
TRBV7-8	TRBJ1-2	ASSPSSGNYGYT
TRBV7-2	TRBJ1-1	ASSLAFRYRGTSEAF
TRBV29-1	TRBJ1-1	SVEPSEAVEAF
TRBV7-2	TRBJ2-3	ASSLGTGVDTQY
TRBV19	TRBJ2-2	ASRLAGGANTGELF
TRBV20-1	TRBJ1-1	SASDGKIIWNTEAF
TRBV28	TRBJ2-3	ASREPGLAWF
TRBV6-5	TRBJ2-3	ASSYSGGRAPDTQY
TRBV13	TRBJ1-1	ASSRRQGVVGDTEAF
TRBV7-3	TRBJ2-1	ASSSTRGEQF
TRBV5-4	TRBJ1-2	ASSNRQGVYDGYT
TRBV28	TRBJ2-5	ASSLLAGEAAQY